Listed here are 20 T cell receptor beta chains from one sample, sequenced in a study of blood T cell repertoires in COVID-19 (dated by TCRdb to 2018 to 2021). Libraries were constructed by the immunoSEQ multiplex PCR assay. The immuneACCESS repertoire file appears here via TCRdb, limited to in-frame rearrangements. These files lack a portion of the clones; in checked studies, under half of the deficit traces to unresolved V genes, and the cause of the others is not known. The sample table shows about 52,000 clones, and more than 80% are seen once. The ten largest make up 15% to 20% of the sample. The sample taken for sequencing was peripheral blood. The receptors were sampled from a human donor in a cohort sampled during active COVID-19.

The gene calls are TRBV11-2 and TRBJ2-3; 8 bases are a match to TRBD1. Germline V gene data show CDR1 as SGHAT and CDR2 as FQNNGV. This CDR3 spans 15 amino acids. J was trimmed by 4 bases and V by 2 bases; bases with no gene match: 5. Here the CDR3 reads CASSLQGAPADTQYF. The CDR3 DNA reads as TGTGCCAGCAGCTTACAGGGGGCTCCCGCAGATACGCAGTATTTT.

The gene calls are TRBV27 and TRBJ1-5; no clear D. The CDR3 loop spans 14 amino acids. Germline CDR1 and CDR2: MNHEY and SMNVEV (reference sequence). The V end lost 2 bases, the J end lost 6 bases, and 11 bases lay between the germline ends. CDR3 sequence (DNA): TGTGCCAGCAGTTTAGACACCGGGAGTCAGCCCCAGCATTTT. It yields the protein CASSLDTGSQPQHF.

The rearrangement joins TRBV7-9 to TRBJ2-3; 8 bases match TRBD2. The CDR3 consists of 18 residues. CDR1 and CDR2 from the germline V gene are SEHNR and FQNEAQ (reference sequence). Trimming removed 1 base from V and 1 base from J; junction bases left unmatched: 10. This CDR3 is CASSLGLARHRGTDTQYF. The CDR3, as DNA: TGTGCCAGCAGCTTAGGACTAGCGCGCCACCGGGGCACAGATACGCAGTATTTT.

The chain links TRBV5-4 to TRBJ2-5; 9 bases align to TRBD2. V lost 4 bases to trimming and J lost 2 bases; unmatched junction nucleotides: 9. Germline loops: CDR1 SGHNT, CDR2 YYREEE (reference sequence). The length of the CDR3 is 16 residues. CDR3 sequence: CASSPPGSGGQETQYF. For the CDR3, the DNA is TGTGCCAGCAGCCCACCGGGTAGCGGGGGTCAAGAGACCCAGTACTTC.

The gene calls are TRBV5-1 and TRBJ1-6; no firm D call. V was trimmed by 0 bases and J by 4 bases, leaving 14 bases between them. Germline V gene data show CDR1 as SGHRS and CDR2 as YFSETQ. The CDR3 loop spans 17 amino acids. The CDR3 DNA sequence: TGCGCCAGCAGCTTGGAGGGAGCAGGTCCTTATAATTCACCCCTCCACTTT. Translation: CASSLEGAGPYNSPLHF.

This clone was seen only a few times. The chain carries TRBV10-3 and TRBJ2-1, with D unresolved. Germline V gene sequence: CDR1 ENHRY, CDR2 SYGVKD. This CDR3 spans 13 amino acids. The germline V and J ends were trimmed by 0 bases and 12 bases, with 12 bases remaining between them. In nucleotides, the CDR3 is TGTGCCATCAGTGAGTCGACAAAGTGGGCGCAGTTCTTC. It yields the protein CAISESTKWAQFF.

The gene calls are TRBV30 and TRBJ1-6, with 10 nucleotides matching TRBD1. This CDR3 contains 14 residues. The J segment lost 10 bases and the V segment lost 4 bases, leaving 7 bases of the junction unmatched. Germline CDR1 reads GTSNPN; CDR2 reads SVGIG (reference sequence). CDR3 DNA: TGTGCCTGGACCGGGACAGGGGTTTACTCACCCCTCCACTTT. Encoded protein: CAWTGTGVYSPLHF.

V is TRBV30 and J is TRBJ2-3; 11 positions match TRBD2. After removal of 8 bases from V and 7 bases from J, the junction contained 11 bases not matched to a gene. Germline lookup yields CDR1 GTSNPN and CDR2 SVGIG (reference sequence). The CDR3 is made up of 14 amino acids. The CDR3, as DNA: TGTGCCACTCAGACTAGCGGGGTGCTTTATACGCAGTATTTT. It is translated as CATQTSGVLYTQYF.

CDR3 in amino acids: CAISETAETANYGYTF. The CDR3 DNA sequence: TGTGCCATCAGTGAGACGGCTGAGACAGCGAACTATGGCTACACCTTC. This rearrangement joins TRBV10-3 to TRBJ1-2, with TRBD1 as a possible D gene (5 bases). CDR3 size: 16 residues. Deletions cut 2 bases from V and 2 bases from J, with 15 bases between. The V gene's germline CDR1 is ENHRY and CDR2 SYGVKD.

This chain joins TRBV5-1 and TRBJ1-6; D may be TRBD1 (6 bases). This CDR3 has 16 residues. Germline CDR1 is SGHRS and CDR2 is YFSETQ. V was clipped by 3 bases and J by 7 bases, with 17 bases between them. CDR3 DNA: TGCGCCAGCAGCTCAGGGACAACGGGGGGAAATTCACCCCTCCACTTT. Translating it yields CASSSGTTGGNSPLHF.

The chain links TRBV5-4 to TRBJ1-2; D call uncertain. Looked up from germline, CDR1 is SGHNT and CDR2 is YYREEE (reference sequence). Trimming removed 0 bases from V and 8 bases from J, with 14 bases in between. The CDR3 extends over 14 amino acids. The CDR3 region has the DNA TGTGCCAGCAGCTTGGGAGGGATCGGTAGAGGCTACACCTTC. Protein sequence: CASSLGGIGRGYTF.

This chain uses TRBV29-1 with TRBJ1-2; D possibly corresponds to TRBD1 (5 bases). This CDR3 is built from 17 residues. V lost 5 bases, J lost 7 bases, and 29 bases lay in between. Looked up from germline, CDR1 is SQVTM and CDR2 is ANQGSEA. The CDR3, as DNA: TGCAGCGTTCGCCAAGCCCTAACGGGGAGGGGTAGTAGTGGCTACACCTTC. This translates into CSVRQALTGRGSSGYTF.

This chain joins TRBV12-3 or TRBV12-4 and TRBJ2-2, with D perhaps matching TRBD2 (5 bases). The CDR3 runs to 12 residues. Between the trimmed V and J ends, which lost 4 bases and 9 bases, there was a span of 9 bases. The CDR3: CASSSGGRELFF. The DNA of the CDR3 is TGTGCCAGCAGTTCCGGAGGCCGGGAGCTGTTTTTT.

The CDR3 protein is CASSYQAGKETQYF. CDR3 DNA: TGTGCCAGCAGTTATCAGGCAGGGAAAGAGACCCAGTACTTC. The rearrangement links TRBV6-5 to TRBJ2-5; TRBD1 might be the D (5 bases). Germline V CDR1 and CDR2: MNHEY, SVGAGI. Trimming pared 3 bases from V and 3 bases from J, leaving 11 bases between. This CDR3 spans 14 amino acids.

The gene calls are TRBV19 and TRBJ2-5, with 12 bases matching TRBD2. Germline CDR1 is LNHDA and CDR2 is SQIVND (reference sequence). The CDR3 runs 15 residues. J was trimmed by 1 base and V by 3 bases; bases with no gene match: 0. CDR3 DNA sequence: TGTGCCAGTAGTATGGGACTAGCGGGCCAAGAGACCCAGTACTTC. Amino acids: CASSMGLAGQETQYF.

The chain recombines TRBV25-1 with TRBJ2-3; 9 bases match TRBD2. The CDR3 runs to 15 residues. Per germline, CDR1 MGHDK and CDR2 SYGVNS. V trimming: 5 bases; J trimming: 1 base; junction bases outside the gene matches: 4. CDR3 nucleotide sequence: TGTGCCAGCAGTCCCAGACTAGCGGGCACAGATACGCAGTATTTT. Translating gives CASSPRLAGTDTQYF.

This chain joins TRBV6-5 and TRBJ1-5, with 9 positions matching TRBD1. The CDR3 loop spans 15 amino acids. V trimming: 6 bases; J trimming: 8 bases; junction bases outside the gene matches: 11. Germline V gene data show CDR1 as MNHEY and CDR2 as SVGAGI. CDR3 bases: TGTGCCAGCAGAAGCCTAACAGGGGGCGGAGAGCCCCAGCATTTT. As protein: CASRSLTGGGEPQHF.

The chain couples TRBV6-5 to TRBJ2-7; D is possibly TRBD2 (6 bases). V was trimmed by 6 bases and J by 2 bases, leaving 17 bases between them. Germline V gene data show CDR1 as MNHEY and CDR2 as SVGAGI. The CDR3 has 15 residues. The CDR3 DNA sequence: TGTGCCAGCAGCTACGTGGGGGGAGTTCCCTACGAGCAGTACTTC. It translates to CASSYVGGVPYEQYF.

The V gene is TRBV9, the J gene TRBJ1-3; TRBD1 aligns across 12 bases. This CDR3 has 18 amino acids. The V and J ends lost 1 base and 6 bases, in that order; junction bases with no gene match: 11. The germline V gene encodes CDR1 SGDLS and CDR2 YYNGEE. This CDR3 is CASSVHPPGQGAANTIYF. As DNA, the CDR3 is TGTGCCAGCAGCGTACACCCGCCGGGACAGGGGGCGGCAAACACCATATATTTT.

This chain joins TRBV11-2 and TRBJ1-5; tentatively, D is TRBD1 (6 bases). Trimming took off 5 bases at V and 3 bases at J, with 11 bases between the two ends. There are 14 residues in the CDR3. CDR1 is SGHAT and CDR2 is FQNNGV in the germline V gene. The DNA of the CDR3 is TGTGCCAGCAGCCCCACAGGGATCAATCAGCCCCAGCATTTT. Translation: CASSPTGINQPQHF. Full variable domain (outside the CDR3, taken from reference TRBV11-2 and TRBJ1-5): EAGVAQSPRYKIIEKRQSVAFWCNPISGHATLYWYQQILGQGPKLLIQFQNNGVVDDSQLPKDRFSAERLKGVDSTLKIQPAKLEDSAVYLCASSPTGINQPQHFGDGTRLSIL.